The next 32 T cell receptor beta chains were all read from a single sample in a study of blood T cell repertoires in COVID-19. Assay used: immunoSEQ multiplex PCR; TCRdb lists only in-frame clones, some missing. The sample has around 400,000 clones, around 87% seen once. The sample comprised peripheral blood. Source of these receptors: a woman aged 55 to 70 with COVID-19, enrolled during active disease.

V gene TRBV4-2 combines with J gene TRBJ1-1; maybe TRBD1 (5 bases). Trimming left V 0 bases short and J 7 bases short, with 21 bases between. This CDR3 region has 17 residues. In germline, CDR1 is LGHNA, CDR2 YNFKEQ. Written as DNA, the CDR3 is TGTGCCAGCAGCCAAGATAAGAGGACACCCGAGCGGGGTGAAGCTTTCTTT. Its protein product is CASSQDKRTPERGEAFF.

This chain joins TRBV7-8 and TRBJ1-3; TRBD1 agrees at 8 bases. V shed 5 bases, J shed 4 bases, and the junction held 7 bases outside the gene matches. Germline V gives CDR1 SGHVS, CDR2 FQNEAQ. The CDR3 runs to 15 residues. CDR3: CASSHQGAPGNTIYF. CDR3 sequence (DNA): TGTGCCAGCAGCCATCAGGGGGCCCCGGGAAACACCATATATTTT.

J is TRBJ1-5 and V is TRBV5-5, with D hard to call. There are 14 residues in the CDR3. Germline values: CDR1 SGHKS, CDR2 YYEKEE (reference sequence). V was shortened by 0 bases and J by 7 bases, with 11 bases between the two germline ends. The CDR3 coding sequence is TGTGCCAGCAGCTTGGGTACAGCCTCCCAGCCCCAGCATTTT. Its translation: CASSLGTASQPQHF.

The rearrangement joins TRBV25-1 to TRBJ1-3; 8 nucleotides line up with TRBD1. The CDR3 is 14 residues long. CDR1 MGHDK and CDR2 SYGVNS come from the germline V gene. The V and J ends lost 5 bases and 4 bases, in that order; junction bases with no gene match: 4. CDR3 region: CASSPRTGGNTIYF. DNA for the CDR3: TGTGCCAGCAGTCCCCGGACAGGGGGAAACACCATATATTTT.

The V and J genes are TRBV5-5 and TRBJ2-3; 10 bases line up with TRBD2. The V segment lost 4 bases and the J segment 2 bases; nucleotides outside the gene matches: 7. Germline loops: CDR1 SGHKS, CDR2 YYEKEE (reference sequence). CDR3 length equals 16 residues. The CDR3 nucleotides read TGTGCCAGCAGCAGCCGGACTAGCGGAATCACAGATACGCAGTATTTT. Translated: CASSSRTSGITDTQYF.

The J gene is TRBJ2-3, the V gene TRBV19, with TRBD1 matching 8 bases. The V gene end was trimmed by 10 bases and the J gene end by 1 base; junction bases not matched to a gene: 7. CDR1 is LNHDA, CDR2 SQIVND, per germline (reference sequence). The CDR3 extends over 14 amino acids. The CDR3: CATTTGGGTDTQYF. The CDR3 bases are TGTGCCACTACAACAGGGGGTGGCACAGATACGCAGTATTTT.

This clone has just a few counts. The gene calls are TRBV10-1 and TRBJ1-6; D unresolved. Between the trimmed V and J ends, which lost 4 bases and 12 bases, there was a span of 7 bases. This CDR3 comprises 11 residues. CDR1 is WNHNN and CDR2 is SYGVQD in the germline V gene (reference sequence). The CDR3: CASSGGGPLHF. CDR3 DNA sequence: TGCGCCAGCAGTGGGGGAGGACCCCTCCACTTT.

CDR3 protein: CASSQGRGGQGIQDTQYF. The CDR3 bases are TGTGCCAGCAGCCAAGGCCGCGGGGGACAGGGGATTCAAGATACGCAGTATTTT. This chain connects TRBV4-2 to TRBJ2-3; 10 nucleotides align to TRBD1. CDR1 and CDR2 (germline): LGHNA, YNFKEQ. The CDR3 has 18 amino acids. V gave up 1 base and J gave up 5 bases; unmatched junction bases: 12.

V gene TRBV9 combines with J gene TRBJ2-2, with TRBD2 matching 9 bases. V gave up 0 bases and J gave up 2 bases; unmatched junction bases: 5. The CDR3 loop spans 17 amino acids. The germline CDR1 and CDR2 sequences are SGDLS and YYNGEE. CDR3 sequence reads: CASSVGAGGSNTGELFF. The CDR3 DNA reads TGTGCCAGCAGCGTAGGAGCGGGGGGTTCAAACACCGGGGAGCTGTTTTTT.

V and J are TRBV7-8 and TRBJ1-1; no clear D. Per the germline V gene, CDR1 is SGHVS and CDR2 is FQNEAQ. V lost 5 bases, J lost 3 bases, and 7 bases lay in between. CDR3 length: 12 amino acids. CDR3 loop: CASSHTDTEAFF. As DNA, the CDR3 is TGTGCCAGCAGCCACACAGACACTGAAGCTTTCTTT.

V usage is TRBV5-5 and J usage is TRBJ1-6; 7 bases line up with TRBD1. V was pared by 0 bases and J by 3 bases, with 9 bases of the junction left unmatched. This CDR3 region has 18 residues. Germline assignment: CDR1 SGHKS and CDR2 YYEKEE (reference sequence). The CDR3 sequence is CASSLALLRDSYNSPLHF. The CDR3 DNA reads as TGTGCCAGCAGCTTGGCTCTACTCCGGGACAGCTATAATTCACCCCTCCACTTT.

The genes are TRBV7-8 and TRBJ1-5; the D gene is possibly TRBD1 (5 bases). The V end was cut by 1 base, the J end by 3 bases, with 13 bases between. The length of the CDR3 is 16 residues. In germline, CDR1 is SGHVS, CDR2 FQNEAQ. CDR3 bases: TGTGCCAGCAGCTTAGAGACAGTCACTATCAATCAGCCCCAGCATTTT. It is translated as CASSLETVTINQPQHF.

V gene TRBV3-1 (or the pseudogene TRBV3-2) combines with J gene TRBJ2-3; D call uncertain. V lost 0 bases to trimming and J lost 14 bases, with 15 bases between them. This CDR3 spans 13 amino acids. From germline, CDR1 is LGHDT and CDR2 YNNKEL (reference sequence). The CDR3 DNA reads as TGTGCCAGCAGCCAAGAAGCTCTCGTGACTCCGTATTTT. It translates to CASSQEALVTPYF.

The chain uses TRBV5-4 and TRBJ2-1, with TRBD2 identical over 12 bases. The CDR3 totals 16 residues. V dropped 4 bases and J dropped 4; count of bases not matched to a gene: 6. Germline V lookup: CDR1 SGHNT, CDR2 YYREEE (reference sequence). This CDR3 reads CASSTTSGGPYNEQFF. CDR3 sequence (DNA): TGTGCCAGCAGCACCACTAGCGGGGGGCCGTACAATGAGCAGTTCTTC.

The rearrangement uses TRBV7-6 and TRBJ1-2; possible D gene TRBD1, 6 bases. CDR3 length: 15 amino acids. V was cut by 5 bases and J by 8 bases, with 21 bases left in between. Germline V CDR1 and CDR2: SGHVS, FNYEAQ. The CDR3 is CASSQLSQGLAGYTF. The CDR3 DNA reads TGTGCCAGCAGCCAATTGTCACAGGGCTTGGCGGGCTACACCTTC.

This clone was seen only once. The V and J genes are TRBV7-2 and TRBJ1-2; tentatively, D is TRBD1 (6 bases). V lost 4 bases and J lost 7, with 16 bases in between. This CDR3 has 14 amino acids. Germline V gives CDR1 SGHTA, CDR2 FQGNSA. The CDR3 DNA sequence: TGTGCCAGCAGCTCGAGTCAGGGGCGAAGTGGCTACACCTTC. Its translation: CASSSSQGRSGYTF. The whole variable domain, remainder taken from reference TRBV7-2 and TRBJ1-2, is GAGVSQSPSNKVTEKGKDVELRCDPISGHTALYWYRQSLGQGLEFLIYFQGNSAPDKSGLPSDRFSAERTGGSVSTLTIQRTQQEDSAVYLCASSSSQGRSGYTFGSGTRLTVV.

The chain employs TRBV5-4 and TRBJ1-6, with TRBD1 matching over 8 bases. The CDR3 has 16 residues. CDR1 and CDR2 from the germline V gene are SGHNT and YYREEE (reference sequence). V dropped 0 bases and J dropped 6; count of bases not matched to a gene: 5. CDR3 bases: TGTGCCAGCAGCTTGGTGCCTACAGGGGGTAATTCACCCCTCCACTTT. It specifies CASSLVPTGGNSPLHF.

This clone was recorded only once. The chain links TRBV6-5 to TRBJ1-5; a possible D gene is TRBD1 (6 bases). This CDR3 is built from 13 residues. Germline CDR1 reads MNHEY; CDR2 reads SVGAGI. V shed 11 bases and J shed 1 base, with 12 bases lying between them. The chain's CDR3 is CAGNRDSNQPQHF. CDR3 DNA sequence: TGTGCCGGGAACAGGGACAGCAATCAGCCCCAGCATTTT.

The CDR3 sequence is CASSSMTGTDSYNEQFF. The DNA for the CDR3 is TGCGCCAGCAGCTCCATGACAGGGACCGACTCCTACAATGAGCAGTTCTTC. The chain carries TRBV5-1 and TRBJ2-1; 7 bases are a match to TRBD1. The V gene end was trimmed by 3 bases and the J gene end by 0 bases; junction bases not matched to a gene: 9. Germline-derived CDR1 and CDR2 are SGHRS and YFSETQ. The CDR3 is made up of 17 amino acids.

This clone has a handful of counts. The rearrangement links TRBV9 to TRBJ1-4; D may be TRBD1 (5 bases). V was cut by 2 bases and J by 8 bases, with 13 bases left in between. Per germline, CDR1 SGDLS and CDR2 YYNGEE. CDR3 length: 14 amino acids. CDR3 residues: CASSVGRGGEKLFF. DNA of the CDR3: TGTGCCAGCAGCGTCGGAAGGGGCGGAGAAAAACTGTTTTTT. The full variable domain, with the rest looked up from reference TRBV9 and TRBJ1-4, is DSGVTQTPKHLITATGQRVTLRCSPRSGDLSVYWYQQSLDQGLQFLIQYYNGEERAKGNILERFSAQQFPDLHSELNLSSLELGDSALYFCASSVGRGGEKLFFGSGTQLSVL.

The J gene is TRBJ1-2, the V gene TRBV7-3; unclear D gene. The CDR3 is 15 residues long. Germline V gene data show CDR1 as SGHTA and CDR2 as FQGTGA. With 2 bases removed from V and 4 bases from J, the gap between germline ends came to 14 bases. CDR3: CASSLLGQAGYGYTF. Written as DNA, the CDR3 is TGTGCCAGCAGCTTATTAGGCCAGGCGGGCTATGGCTACACCTTC. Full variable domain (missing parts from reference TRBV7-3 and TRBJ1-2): GAGVSQTPSNKVTEKGKYVELRCDPISGHTALYWYRQSLGQGPEFLIYFQGTGAADDSGLPNDRFFAVRPEGSVSTLKIQRTERGDSAVYLCASSLLGQAGYGYTFGSGTRLTVV.

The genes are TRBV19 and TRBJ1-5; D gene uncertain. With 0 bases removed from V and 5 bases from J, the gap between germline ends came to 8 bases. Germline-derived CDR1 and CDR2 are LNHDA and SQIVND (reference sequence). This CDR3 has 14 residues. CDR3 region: CASSIDVGDQPQHF. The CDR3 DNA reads TGTGCCAGTAGTATAGATGTCGGGGATCAGCCCCAGCATTTT.

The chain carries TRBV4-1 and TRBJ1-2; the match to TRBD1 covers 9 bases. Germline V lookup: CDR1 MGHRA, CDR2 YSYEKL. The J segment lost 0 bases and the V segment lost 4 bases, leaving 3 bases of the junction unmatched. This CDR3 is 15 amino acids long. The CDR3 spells CASSRGQGPNYGYTF. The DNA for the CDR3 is TGCGCCAGCAGCCGAGGACAGGGGCCTAACTATGGCTACACCTTC.

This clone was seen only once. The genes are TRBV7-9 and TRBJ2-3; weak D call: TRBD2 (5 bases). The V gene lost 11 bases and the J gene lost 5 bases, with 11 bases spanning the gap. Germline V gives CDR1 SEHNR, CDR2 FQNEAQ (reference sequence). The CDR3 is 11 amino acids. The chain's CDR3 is CALGKRDTQYF. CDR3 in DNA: TGTGCCCTCGGGAAGCGAGATACGCAGTATTTT.

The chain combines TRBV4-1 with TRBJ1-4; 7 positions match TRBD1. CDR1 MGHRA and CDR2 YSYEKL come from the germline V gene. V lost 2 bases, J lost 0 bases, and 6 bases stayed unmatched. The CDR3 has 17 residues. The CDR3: CASSQSPGGATNEKLFF. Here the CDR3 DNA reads TGCGCCAGCAGCCAAAGTCCAGGGGGAGCAACTAATGAAAAACTGTTTTTT.

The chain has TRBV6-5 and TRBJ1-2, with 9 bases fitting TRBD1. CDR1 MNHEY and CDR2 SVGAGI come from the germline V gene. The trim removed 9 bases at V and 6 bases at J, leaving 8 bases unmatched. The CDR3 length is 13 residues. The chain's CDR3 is CASRLQGANGYTF. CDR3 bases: TGTGCCAGTAGACTACAGGGGGCGAATGGCTACACCTTC.

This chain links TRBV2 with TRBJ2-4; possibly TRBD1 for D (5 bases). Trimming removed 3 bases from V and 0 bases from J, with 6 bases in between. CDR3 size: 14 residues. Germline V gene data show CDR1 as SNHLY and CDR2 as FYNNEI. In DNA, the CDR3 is TGTGCCAGCAGTGATAGGGGAGCCAAAAACATTCAGTACTTC. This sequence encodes CASSDRGAKNIQYF.

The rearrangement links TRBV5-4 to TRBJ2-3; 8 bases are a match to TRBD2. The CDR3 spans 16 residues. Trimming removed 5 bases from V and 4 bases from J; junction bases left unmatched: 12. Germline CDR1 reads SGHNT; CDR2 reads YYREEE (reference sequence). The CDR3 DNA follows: TGTGCCAGCAGTCCGCCCAGCGGGGGCCGTGCAGATACGCAGTATTTT. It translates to CASSPPSGGRADTQYF.

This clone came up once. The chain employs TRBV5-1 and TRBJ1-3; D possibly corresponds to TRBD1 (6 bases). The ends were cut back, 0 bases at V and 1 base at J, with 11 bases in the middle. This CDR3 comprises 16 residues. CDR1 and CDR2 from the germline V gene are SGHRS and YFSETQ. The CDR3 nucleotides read TGCGCCAGCAGCTTGGCTGGGGGCCCTTCTGGAAACACCATATATTTT. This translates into CASSLAGGPSGNTIYF.

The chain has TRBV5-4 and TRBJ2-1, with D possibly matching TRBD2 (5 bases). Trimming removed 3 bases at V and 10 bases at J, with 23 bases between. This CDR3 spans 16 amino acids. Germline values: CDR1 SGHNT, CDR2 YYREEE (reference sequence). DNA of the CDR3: TGTGCCAGCAGCTCTGGTTTGAGGGCCGAGCGAGAGGAGCAGTTCTTC. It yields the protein CASSSGLRAEREEQFF. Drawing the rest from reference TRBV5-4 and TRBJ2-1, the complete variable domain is ETGVTQSPTHLIKTRGQQVTLRCSSQSGHNTVSWYQQALGQGPQFIFQYYREEENGRGNFPPRFSGLQFPNYSSELNVNALELDDSALYLCASSSGLRAEREEQFFGPGTRLTVL.

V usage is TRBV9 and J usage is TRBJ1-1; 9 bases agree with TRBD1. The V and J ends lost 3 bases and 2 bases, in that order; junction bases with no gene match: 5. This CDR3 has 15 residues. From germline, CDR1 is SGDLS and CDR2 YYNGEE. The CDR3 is CASSAEGQGNTEAFF. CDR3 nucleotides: TGTGCCAGCAGCGCAGAGGGACAGGGAAACACTGAAGCTTTCTTT.

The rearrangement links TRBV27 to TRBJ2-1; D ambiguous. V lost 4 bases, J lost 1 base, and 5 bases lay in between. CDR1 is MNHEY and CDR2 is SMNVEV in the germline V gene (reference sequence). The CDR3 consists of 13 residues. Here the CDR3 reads CASSSGSYNEQFF. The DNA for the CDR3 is TGTGCCAGCAGTTCCGGGTCCTACAATGAGCAGTTCTTC.